What follows describes a single T cell receptor beta chain. Three rounds of nested PCR, following a modified ARM-PCR protocol, produced the TCRbeta library. MiXCR, run by TCRdb on the multiplex PCR reads, gives a single entry per CDR3 protein. The table records some 70,000 distinct CDR3 sequences, nearly 70% of them present only once. This specimen belongs to a study of tumor and adjacent non-tumor tissue in lung cancer. RNA was extracted from bulk tissue without any cell sorting. The normal lung tissue was taken more than 3 cm from the tumor edge. The clonotype was recovered from a woman aged 45-60 years with non-small cell lung cancer. The sample was distant non-tumor lung tissue.

The CDR3: CASSLASGQGNEKLFF. DNA of the CDR3: TGTGCCAGCAGCTTAGCTTCGGGACAGGGTAATGAAAAACTGTTTTTT. This chain connects TRBV7-8 to TRBJ1-4; TRBD1 agrees at 9 bases. Germline loops: CDR1 SGHVS, CDR2 FQNEAQ. The V gene end was trimmed by 0 bases and the J gene end by 4 bases; junction bases not matched to a gene: 3. The CDR3 has 16 residues.